The source of this T cell receptor beta chain is a study of blood T cell repertoires in COVID-19. Whole-study context: Acute-phase and convalescent COVID-19 samples originated in the United States, Italy and Spain. In each case, the material was cDNA or gDNA derived from T cells, B-cell-depleted T cells, or PBMCs.

How the authors handled the data: Estimation of nucleated cell counts relied on the amplification of reference gene primers. The table came from immunoSEQ multiplex PCR; TCRdb's copy has only in-frame clones and leaves some out. V, J and clone size are taken as reported in that table, and D and trimming were inferred from the DNA itself. The table includes around 100,000 clones, roughly 84% detected once. Trimming removed 0 bases at V and 8 bases at J, with 17 bases between. Germline V gives CDR1 SGHRS, CDR2 YFSETQ. This CDR3 comprises 16 residues. Sequencing was carried out using peripheral blood. The clonotype originates from a young man in a cohort sampled during active COVID-19. The genes are TRBV5-1 and TRBJ1-4, with a weak D call TRBD1 (6 bases). In nucleotides, the CDR3 is TGCGCCAGCAGCTTGGGTACGGACTCCAGGGGCGAAAAACTGTTTTTT. Amino acids: CASSLGTDSRGEKLFF.